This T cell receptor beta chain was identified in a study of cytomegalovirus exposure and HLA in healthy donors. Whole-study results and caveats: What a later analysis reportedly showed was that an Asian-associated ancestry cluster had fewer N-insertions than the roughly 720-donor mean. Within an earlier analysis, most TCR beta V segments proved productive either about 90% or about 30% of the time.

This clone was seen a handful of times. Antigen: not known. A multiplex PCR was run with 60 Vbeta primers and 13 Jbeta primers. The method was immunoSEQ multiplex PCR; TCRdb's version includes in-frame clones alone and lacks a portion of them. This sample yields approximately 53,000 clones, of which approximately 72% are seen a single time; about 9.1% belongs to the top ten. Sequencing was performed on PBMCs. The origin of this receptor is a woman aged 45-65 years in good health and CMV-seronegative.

The CDR3 loop reads CAWSVQSDLPQHF. DNA of the CDR3: TGTGCCTGGAGTGTACAAAGTGATCTGCCCCAGCATTTT. V is TRBV30 and J is TRBJ1-5; D is ambiguous. Germline lookup yields CDR1 GTSNPN and CDR2 SVGIG (reference sequence). There are 13 residues in the CDR3. V was cut by 0 bases and J by 9 bases, with 12 bases left in between.